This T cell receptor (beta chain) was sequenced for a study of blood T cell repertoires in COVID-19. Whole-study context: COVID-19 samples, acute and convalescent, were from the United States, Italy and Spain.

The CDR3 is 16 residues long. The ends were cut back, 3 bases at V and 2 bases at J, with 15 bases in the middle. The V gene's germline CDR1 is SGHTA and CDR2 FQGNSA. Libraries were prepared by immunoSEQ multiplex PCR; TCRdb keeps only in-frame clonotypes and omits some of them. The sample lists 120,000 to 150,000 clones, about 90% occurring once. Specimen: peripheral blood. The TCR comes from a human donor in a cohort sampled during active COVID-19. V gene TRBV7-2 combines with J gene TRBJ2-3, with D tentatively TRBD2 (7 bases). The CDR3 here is CASSFQGGGNTDTQYF. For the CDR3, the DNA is TGTGCCAGCAGCTTCCAAGGGGGGGGCAACACAGATACGCAGTATTTT.